The 6 T cell receptor beta chains below all came from one sample that was sequenced in a study of identical twins. MiXCR, run by TCRdb on the 5' RACE reads, gives a single entry per CDR3 protein. This table holds some 760,000 distinct CDR3 sequences, 15% to 20% found once. This sample was shared with a second study, whose subject was T cells expressing NK-cell markers.

Sequencing used PBMCs. These receptor sequences come from a woman younger than 30 in good health.

The chain is built from TRBV6-2 or TRBV6-3 and TRBJ2-1; 9 bases agree with TRBD1. The V segment lost 5 bases and the J segment 5 bases; nucleotides outside the gene matches: 13. CDR1 is MNHEY and CDR2 is SVGEGT in the germline V gene. CDR3 length: 17 amino acids. In nucleotides, the CDR3 is TGTGCCAGCAGTCTATGGCCCATCGGACAGGGGCACAATGAGCAGTTCTTC. Translating gives CASSLWPIGQGHNEQFF.

This rearrangement joins TRBV20-1 to TRBJ2-7, with D perhaps TRBD2 (5 bases). Germline V CDR1 and CDR2: DFQATT, SNEGSKA (reference sequence). The CDR3 length is 13 residues. Trimming took 2 bases from V and 3 from J, leaving 11 bases between them. CDR3 sequence reads: CSARPAEIYEQYF. CDR3 coding DNA: TGCAGTGCTAGACCAGCGGAGATCTACGAGCAGTACTTC.

The chain recombines TRBV20-1 with TRBJ2-4; TRBD2 aligns across 7 bases. Looked up from germline, CDR1 is DFQATT and CDR2 is SNEGSKA (reference sequence). After removal of 2 bases from V and 6 bases from J, the junction contained 4 bases not matched to a gene. There are 13 residues in the CDR3. The CDR3 spells CSARQGGGNIQYF. The CDR3 DNA is TGCAGTGCTAGACAGGGCGGGGGAAACATTCAGTACTTC.

This clonotype was recorded a few times. The rearrangement links TRBV29-1 to TRBJ1-1; no clear D gene. The CDR3 loop spans 11 amino acids. Germline CDR1 is SQVTM and CDR2 is ANQGSEA. Trimming removed 0 bases at V and 5 bases at J, with 4 bases between. CDR3 coding DNA: TGCAGCGTTGAAGACGTAACTGAAGCTTTCTTT. This translates into CSVEDVTEAFF.

This clonotype was recorded many times. The chain has TRBV20-1 and TRBJ2-7, with TRBD1 as a possible D gene (6 bases). V was pared by 4 bases and J by 4 bases, with 14 bases between. This CDR3 contains 13 residues. Per the germline V gene, CDR1 is DFQATT and CDR2 is SNEGSKA (reference sequence). CDR3 sequence reads: CSATGTTQYEQYF. The CDR3 DNA reads TGCAGTGCTACCGGGACAACACAATACGAGCAGTACTTC.

This clonotype was observed a handful of times. This rearrangement joins TRBV5-1 to TRBJ2-7; D might be TRBD1 or TRBD2, each matching 5 bases. The V end was cut by 9 bases, the J end by 3 bases, with 16 bases between. The germline gives CDR1 SGHRS, CDR2 YFSETQ. The CDR3 has 13 residues. CDR3 region: CAILRDRFYEQYF. Written as DNA, the CDR3 is TGCGCCATACTTCGGGACCGATTCTACGAGCAGTACTTC.